Listed below are T cell receptor beta chains from one sample, sequenced in a study of CXCR3-negative and CXCR3-positive naive CD8 T cells. Following a re-call of the 5' RACE reads, TCRdb has one entry per CDR3 protein and lacks DNA. This sample's clone table lists roughly 65,000 distinct CDR3 sequences. The sequenced sample consisted of naive CXCR3+ CD8+ T cells from blood. The source is a human donor in good health. Some clones in this sample may be carry-over from other donors' samples. The CDR3 runs from the conserved cysteine through the conserved F or W.

v_call	cdr3_length	j_call	cdr3_aa
TRBV7-2	15	TRBJ2-7	CASSLGGGGYYEQYF
TRBV7-2	12	TRBJ2-7	CASSFSNYEQYF
TRBV29-1	15	TRBJ2-7	CSVEDMRGSSYEQYF
TRBV21-1	14	TRBJ2-2	CASSKEGWTGELFF
TRBV7-2	14	TRBJ2-7	CASSHSGTYNEQYF
TRBV6-5	13	TRBJ2-5	CASSTWASETQYF
TRBV29-1	14	TRBJ2-2	CSVRWTTSTGELFF
TRBV28	14	TRBJ2-7	CASSFLDESYEQYF
TRBV13	15	TRBJ2-3	CASSLAVTSADTQYF
TRBV9	13	TRBJ2-1	CASSAYPGTEQFF